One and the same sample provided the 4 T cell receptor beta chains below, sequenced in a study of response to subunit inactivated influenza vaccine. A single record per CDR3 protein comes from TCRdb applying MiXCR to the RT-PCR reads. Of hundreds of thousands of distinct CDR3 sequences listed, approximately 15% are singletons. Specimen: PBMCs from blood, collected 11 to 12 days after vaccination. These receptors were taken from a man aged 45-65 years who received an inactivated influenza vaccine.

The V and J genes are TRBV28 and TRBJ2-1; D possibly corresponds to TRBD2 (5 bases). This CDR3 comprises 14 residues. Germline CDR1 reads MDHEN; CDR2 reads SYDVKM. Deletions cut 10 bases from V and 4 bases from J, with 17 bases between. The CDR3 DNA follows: TGTGCCACCCGTTCGGGATTGATATACAATGAGCAGTTCTTC. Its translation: CATRSGLIYNEQFF. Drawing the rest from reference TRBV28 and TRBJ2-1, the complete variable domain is DVKVTQSSRYLVKRTGEKVFLECVQDMDHENMFWYRQDPGLGLRLIYFSYDVKMKEKGDIPEGYSVSREKKERFSLILESASTNQTSMYLCATRSGLIYNEQFFGPGTRLTVL.

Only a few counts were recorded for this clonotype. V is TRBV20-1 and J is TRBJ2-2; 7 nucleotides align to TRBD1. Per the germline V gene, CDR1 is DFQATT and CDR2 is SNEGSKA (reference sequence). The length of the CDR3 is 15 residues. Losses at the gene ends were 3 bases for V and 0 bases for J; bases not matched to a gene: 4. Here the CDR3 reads CSASDRASNTGELFF. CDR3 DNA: TGCAGTGCTAGTGACAGGGCTTCGAACACCGGGGAGCTGTTTTTT.

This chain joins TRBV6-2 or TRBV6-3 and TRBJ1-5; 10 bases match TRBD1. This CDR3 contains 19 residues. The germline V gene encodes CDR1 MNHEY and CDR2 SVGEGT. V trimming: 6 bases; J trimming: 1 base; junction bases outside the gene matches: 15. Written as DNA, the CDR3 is TGTGCCAGCAGCCGTGGGGCGACAGGGGGCGATTGGAGCAATCAGCCCCAGCATTTT. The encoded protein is CASSRGATGGDWSNQPQHF.

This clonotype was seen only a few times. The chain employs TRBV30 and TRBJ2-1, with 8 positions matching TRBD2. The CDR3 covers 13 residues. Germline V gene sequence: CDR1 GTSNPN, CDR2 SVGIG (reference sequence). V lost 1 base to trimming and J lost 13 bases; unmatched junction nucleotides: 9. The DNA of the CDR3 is TGTGCCTGGAGTGATACTCCGGGACTAGTTCAGTTCTTC. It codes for CAWSDTPGLVQFF. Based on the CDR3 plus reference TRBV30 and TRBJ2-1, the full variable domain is SQTIHQWPATLVQPVGSPLSLECTVEGTSNPNLYWYRQAAGRGLQLLFYSVGIGQISSEVPQNLSASRPQDRQFILSSKKLLLSDSGFYLCAWSDTPGLVQFFGPGTRLTVL.